This entry lists 2 T cell receptor beta chains sequenced from one sample in a study of metastatic and nonmetastatic thyroid tumors. TCRdb re-processed the PCR reads through MiXCR. The data hold 30,000 to 40,000 clones, with about 20% observed a single time. Patients underwent thyroid surgery, and none had received any treatment before it. Sequenced material: blood. The receptor set was obtained from a female donor with papillary thyroid cancer or a benign thyroid nodule (not recorded which). Some clones in this sample may be carry-over from other donors' samples.

The chain uses TRBV19 and TRBJ2-1, with 8 bases fitting TRBD2. Per the germline V gene, CDR1 is LNHDA and CDR2 is SQIVND (reference sequence). The CDR3 extends over 17 amino acids. J was trimmed by 0 bases and V by 0 bases; bases with no gene match: 4. The CDR3: CASSIEREESSYNEQFF. The CDR3 nucleotides read TGTGCCAGTAGTATAGAGCGGGAGGAAAGCTCCTACAATGAGCAGTTCTTC.

This clone was detected many times. The sample carries other DNA sequences with the same CDR3. J is TRBJ2-3 and V is TRBV7-2, with D tentatively TRBD1 or TRBD2 (6 bases each). Germline loops: CDR1 SGHTA, CDR2 FQGNSA. This CDR3 contains 14 residues. Trimming removed 5 bases at V and 8 bases at J, with 17 bases between. The CDR3: CASSPTTQGGTQYF. The CDR3 DNA follows: TGTGCCAGCAGCCCCACCACACAGGGAGGTACGCAGTATTTT.